This TCR beta chain was recorded in a study of blood T cell repertoires in COVID-19. The overall study: The origin of the acute and convalescent COVID-19 samples was the United States, Italy and Spain. PBMCs, B-cell-depleted T cells, or T cells provided the cDNA or gDNA that made up the material.

Enrolled during active infection, Seattle patients were then followed longitudinally. Authors' processing steps: Amplification of reference gene primers provided the estimated nucleated cell counts. The assay was immunoSEQ multiplex PCR, and TCRdb's table has in-frame clones only and misses some. V and J calls and clone size are those listed in that table; D and trimming were worked out from the DNA. The sample lists 150,000 or so clones; about 88% were seen once. Germline assignment: CDR1 LNHDA and CDR2 SQIVND (reference sequence). Trimming removed 6 bases from V and 3 bases from J; junction bases left unmatched: 3. The CDR3 has 14 amino acids.

V is TRBV19 and J is TRBJ2-3; 10 bases fit TRBD2. The sample consisted of peripheral blood. The sequence derives from a man aged 55 to 69 with COVID-19, enrolled during active disease. CDR3 residues: CASRLAGETDTQYF. The CDR3 DNA reads as TGTGCCAGTAGGCTAGCGGGAGAGACAGATACGCAGTATTTT.